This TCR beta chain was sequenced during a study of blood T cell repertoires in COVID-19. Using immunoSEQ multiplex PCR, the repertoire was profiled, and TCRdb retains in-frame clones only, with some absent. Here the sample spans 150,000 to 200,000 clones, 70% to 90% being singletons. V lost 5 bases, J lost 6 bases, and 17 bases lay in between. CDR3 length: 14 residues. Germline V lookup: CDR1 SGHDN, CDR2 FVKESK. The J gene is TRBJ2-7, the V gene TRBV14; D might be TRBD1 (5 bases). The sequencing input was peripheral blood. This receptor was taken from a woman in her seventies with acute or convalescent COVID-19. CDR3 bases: TGTGCCAGCAGCAGGGCGACAGACCACTCCGAGCAGTACTTC. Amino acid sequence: CASSRATDHSEQYF. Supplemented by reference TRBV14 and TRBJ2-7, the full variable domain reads EAGVTQFPSHSVIEKGQTVTLRCDPISGHDNLYWYRRVMGKEIKFLLHFVKESKQDESGMPNNRFLAERTGGTYSTLKVQPAELEDSGVYFCASSRATDHSEQYFGPGTRLTVT.